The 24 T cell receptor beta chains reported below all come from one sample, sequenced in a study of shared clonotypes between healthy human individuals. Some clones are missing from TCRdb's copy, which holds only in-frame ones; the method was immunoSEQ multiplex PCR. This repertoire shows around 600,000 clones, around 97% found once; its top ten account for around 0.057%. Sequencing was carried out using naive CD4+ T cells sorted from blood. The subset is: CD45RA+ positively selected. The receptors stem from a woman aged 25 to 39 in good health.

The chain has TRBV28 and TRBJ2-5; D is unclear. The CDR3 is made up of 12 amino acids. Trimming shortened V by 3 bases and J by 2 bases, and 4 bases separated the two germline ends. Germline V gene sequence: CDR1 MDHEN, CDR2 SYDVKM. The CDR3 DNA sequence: TGTGCCAGCAGTTTTTGGCAAGAGACCCAGTACTTC. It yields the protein CASSFWQETQYF. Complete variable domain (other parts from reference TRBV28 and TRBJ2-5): DVKVTQSSRYLVKRTGEKVFLECVQDMDHENMFWYRQDPGLGLRLIYFSYDVKMKEKGDIPEGYSVSREKKERFSLILESASTNQTSMYLCASSFWQETQYFGPGTRLLVL.

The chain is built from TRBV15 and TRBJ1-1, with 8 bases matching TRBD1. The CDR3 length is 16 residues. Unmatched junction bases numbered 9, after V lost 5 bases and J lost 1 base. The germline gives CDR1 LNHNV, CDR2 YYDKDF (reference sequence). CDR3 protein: CATSGGQGHTNTEAFF. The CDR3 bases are TGTGCCACCAGCGGAGGACAGGGACATACGAACACTGAAGCTTTCTTT. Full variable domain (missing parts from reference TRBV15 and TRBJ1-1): DAMVIQNPRYQVTQFGKPVTLSCSQTLNHNVMYWYQQKSSQAPKLLFHYYDKDFNNEADTPDNFQSRRPNTSFCFLDIRSPGLGDTAMYLCATSGGQGHTNTEAFFGQGTRLTVV.

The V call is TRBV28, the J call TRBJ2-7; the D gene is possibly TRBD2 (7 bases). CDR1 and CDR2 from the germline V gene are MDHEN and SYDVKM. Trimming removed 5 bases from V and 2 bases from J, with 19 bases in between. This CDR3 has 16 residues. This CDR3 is CASSRPGGPPTYEQYF. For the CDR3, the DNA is TGTGCCAGCAGTCGCCCCGGGGGGCCCCCCACCTACGAGCAGTACTTC. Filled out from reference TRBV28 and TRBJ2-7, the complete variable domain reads DVKVTQSSRYLVKRTGEKVFLECVQDMDHENMFWYRQDPGLGLRLIYFSYDVKMKEKGDIPEGYSVSREKKERFSLILESASTNQTSMYLCASSRPGGPPTYEQYFGPGTRLTVT.

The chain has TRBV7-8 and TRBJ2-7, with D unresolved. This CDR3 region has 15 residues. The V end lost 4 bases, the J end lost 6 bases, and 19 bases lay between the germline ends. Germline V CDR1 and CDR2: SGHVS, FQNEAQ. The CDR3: CASSSLDLQRAEQYF. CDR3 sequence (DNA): TGTGCCAGCAGCTCTTTGGACCTCCAAAGGGCCGAGCAGTACTTC.

The CDR3 nucleotides are TGCACCAGCAGCCAAGTTGCCCTTACTAGCGGGTTAGTCTACGAGCAGTACTTC. It is translated as CTSSQVALTSGLVYEQYF. This chain connects TRBV1 to TRBJ2-7; TRBD2 was called by the table and not checked on the DNA. TRBV1 is tagged as a pseudogene. The CDR3 spans 18 residues.

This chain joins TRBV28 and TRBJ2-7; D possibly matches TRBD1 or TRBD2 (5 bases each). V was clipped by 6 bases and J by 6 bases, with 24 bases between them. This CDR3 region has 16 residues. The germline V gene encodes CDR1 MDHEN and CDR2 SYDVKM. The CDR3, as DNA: TGTGCCAGCAGCCGTCCCCGGGACGGCGGCCCCCGCGAGCAGTACTTC. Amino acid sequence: CASSRPRDGGPREQYF.

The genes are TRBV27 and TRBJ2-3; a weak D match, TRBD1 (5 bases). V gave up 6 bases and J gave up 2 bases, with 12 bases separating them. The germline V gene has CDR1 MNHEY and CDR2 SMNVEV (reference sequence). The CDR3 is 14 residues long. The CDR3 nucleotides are TGTGCCAGCAGATTTCACAGGCCCACAGATACGCAGTATTTT. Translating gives CASRFHRPTDTQYF.

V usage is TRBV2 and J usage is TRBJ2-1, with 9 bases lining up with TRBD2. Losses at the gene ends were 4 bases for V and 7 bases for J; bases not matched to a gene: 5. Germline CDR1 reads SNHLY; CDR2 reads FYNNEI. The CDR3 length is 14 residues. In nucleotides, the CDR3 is TGTGCCAGCAGTGCGTTAGCGGGAGAGAATGAGCAGTTCTTC. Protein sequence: CASSALAGENEQFF.

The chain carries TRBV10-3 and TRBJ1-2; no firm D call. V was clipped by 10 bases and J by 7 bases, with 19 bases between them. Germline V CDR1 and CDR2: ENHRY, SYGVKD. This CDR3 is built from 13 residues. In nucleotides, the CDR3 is TGTGCCACCGATGGAACGGGTGAGGGTGGCTACACCTTC. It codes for CATDGTGEGGYTF.

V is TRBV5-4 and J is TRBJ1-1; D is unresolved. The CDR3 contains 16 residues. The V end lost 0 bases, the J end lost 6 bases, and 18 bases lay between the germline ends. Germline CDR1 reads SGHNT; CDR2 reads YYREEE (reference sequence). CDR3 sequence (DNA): TGTGCCAGCAGCTTGGGGGTCCCTGCGGGGAGGGCTGAAGCTTTCTTT. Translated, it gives CASSLGVPAGRAEAFF.

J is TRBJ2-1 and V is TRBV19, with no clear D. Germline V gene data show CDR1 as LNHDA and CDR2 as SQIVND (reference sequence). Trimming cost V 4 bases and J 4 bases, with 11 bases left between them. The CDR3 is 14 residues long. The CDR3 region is CASSTDWTYNEQFF. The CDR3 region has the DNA TGTGCCAGTAGTACAGACTGGACGTACAATGAGCAGTTCTTC.

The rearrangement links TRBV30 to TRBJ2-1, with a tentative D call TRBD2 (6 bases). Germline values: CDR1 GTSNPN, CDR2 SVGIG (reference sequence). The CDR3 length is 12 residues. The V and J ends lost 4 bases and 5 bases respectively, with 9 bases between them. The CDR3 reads CAWTSDHNEQFF. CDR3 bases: TGTGCCTGGACTAGCGACCACAATGAGCAGTTCTTC.

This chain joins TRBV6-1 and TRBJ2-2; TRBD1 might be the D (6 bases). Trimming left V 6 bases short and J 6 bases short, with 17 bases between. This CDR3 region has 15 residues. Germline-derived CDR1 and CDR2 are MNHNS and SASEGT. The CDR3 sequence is CASSAQGNAAGELFF. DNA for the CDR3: TGTGCCAGCAGCGCACAGGGTAACGCGGCCGGGGAGCTGTTTTTT.

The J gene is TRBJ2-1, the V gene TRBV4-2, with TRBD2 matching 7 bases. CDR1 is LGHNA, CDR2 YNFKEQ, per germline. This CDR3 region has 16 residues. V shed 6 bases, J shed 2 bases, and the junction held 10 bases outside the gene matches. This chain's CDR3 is CASSTTAGYPYNEQFF. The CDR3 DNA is TGTGCCAGCAGTACGACAGCGGGATATCCCTACAATGAGCAGTTCTTC.

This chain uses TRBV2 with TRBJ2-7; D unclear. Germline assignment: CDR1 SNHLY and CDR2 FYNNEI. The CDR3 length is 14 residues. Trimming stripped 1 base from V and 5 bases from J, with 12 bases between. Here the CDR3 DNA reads TGTGCCAGCAGTGAAGGTGCGAACAGCAACGAGCAGTACTTC. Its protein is CASSEGANSNEQYF.

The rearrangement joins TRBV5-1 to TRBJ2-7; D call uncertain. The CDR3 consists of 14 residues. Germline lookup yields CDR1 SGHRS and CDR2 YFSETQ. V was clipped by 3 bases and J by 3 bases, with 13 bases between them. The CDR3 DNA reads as TGCGCCAGCAGCTACTCTACCCACAGCTACGAGCAGTACTTC. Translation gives CASSYSTHSYEQYF.

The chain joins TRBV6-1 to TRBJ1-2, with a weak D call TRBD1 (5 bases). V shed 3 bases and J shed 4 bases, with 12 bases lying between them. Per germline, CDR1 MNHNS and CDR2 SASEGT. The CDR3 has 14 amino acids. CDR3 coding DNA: TGTGCCAGCAGTGAGCAGACAGAAGTCTATGGCTACACCTTC. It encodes CASSEQTEVYGYTF.

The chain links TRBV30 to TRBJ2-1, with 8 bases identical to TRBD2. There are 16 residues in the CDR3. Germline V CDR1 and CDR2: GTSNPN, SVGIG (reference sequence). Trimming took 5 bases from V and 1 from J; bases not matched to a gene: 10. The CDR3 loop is CAWEDWTSTSYNEQFF. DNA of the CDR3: TGTGCCTGGGAAGACTGGACTAGCACTTCCTACAATGAGCAGTTCTTC.

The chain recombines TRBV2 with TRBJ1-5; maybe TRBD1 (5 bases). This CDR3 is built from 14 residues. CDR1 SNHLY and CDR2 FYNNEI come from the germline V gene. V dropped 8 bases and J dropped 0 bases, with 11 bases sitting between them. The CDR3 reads CASAGRNSNQPQHF. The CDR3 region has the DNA TGTGCCAGCGCGGGGCGGAATAGCAATCAGCCCCAGCATTTT. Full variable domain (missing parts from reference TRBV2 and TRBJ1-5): EPEVTQTPSHQVTQMGQEVILRCVPISNHLYFYWYRQILGQKVEFLVSFYNNEISEKSEIFDDQFSVERPDGSNFTLKIRSTKLEDSAMYFCASAGRNSNQPQHFGDGTRLSIL.

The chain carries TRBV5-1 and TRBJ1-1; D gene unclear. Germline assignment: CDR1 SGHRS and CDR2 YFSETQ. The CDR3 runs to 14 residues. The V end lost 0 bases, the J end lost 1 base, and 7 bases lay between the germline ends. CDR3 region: CASSLDTSNTEAFF. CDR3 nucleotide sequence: TGCGCCAGCAGCTTGGACACCTCGAACACTGAAGCTTTCTTT. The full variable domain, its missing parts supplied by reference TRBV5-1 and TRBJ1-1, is KAGVTQTPRYLIKTRGQQVTLSCSPISGHRSVSWYQQTPGQGLQFLFEYFSETQRNKGNFPGRFSGRQFSNSRSEMNVSTLELGDSALYLCASSLDTSNTEAFFGQGTRLTVV.

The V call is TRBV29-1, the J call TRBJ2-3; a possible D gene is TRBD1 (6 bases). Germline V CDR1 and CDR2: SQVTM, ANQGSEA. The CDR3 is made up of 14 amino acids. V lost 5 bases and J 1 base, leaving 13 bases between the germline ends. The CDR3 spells CSVRFGQRTDTQYF. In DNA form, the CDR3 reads TGCAGCGTTAGGTTCGGACAGCGCACAGATACGCAGTATTTT.

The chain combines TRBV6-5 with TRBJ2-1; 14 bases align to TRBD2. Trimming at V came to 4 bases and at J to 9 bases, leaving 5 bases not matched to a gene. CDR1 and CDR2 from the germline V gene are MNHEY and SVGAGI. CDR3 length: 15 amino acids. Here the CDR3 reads CASSSGTSGSFEQFF. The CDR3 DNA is TGTGCCAGCAGTTCTGGGACTAGCGGGAGTTTTGAGCAGTTCTTC.

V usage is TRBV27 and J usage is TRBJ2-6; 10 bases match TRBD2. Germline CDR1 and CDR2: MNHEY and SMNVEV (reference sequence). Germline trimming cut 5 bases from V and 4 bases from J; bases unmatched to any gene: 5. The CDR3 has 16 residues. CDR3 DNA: TGTGCCAGCAGTATCCTAGCGGGAGTCGGGGCCAACGTCCTGACTTTC. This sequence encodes CASSILAGVGANVLTF.

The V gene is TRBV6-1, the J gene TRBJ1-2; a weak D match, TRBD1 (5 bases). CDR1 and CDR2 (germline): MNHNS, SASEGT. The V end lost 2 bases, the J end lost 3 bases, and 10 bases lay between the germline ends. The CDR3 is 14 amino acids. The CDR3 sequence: CASSEQGSDYGYTF. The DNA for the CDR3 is TGTGCCAGCAGTGAACAGGGATCTGACTATGGCTACACCTTC.